This entry lists 17 T cell receptor beta chains sequenced from one sample in a study of blood T cell repertoires in COVID-19. The method was immunoSEQ multiplex PCR; TCRdb's version includes in-frame clones alone and lacks a portion of them. The sample comprises 100,000 to 150,000 clones, approximately 80% of which are singletons, and roughly 25% rests with the top ten. The specimen was peripheral blood. The origin of the receptors is a human donor in a cohort sampled during active COVID-19.

The chain links TRBV18 to TRBJ2-3; the D gene is possibly TRBD2 (5 bases). V lost 1 base to trimming and J lost 1 base, with 9 bases between them. Germline V gene data show CDR1 as KGHSH and CDR2 as LQKENI. The CDR3 covers 15 residues. The CDR3 here is CASSPRDSGTDTQYF. Written as DNA, the CDR3 is TGTGCCAGCTCACCACGGGATAGCGGCACAGATACGCAGTATTTT. Using reference TRBV18 and TRBJ2-3 for the parts outside the CDR3, the full variable domain is NAGVMQNPRHLVRRRGQEARLRCSPMKGHSHVYWYRQLPEEGLKFMVYLQKENIIDESGMPKERFSAEFPKEGPSILRIQQVVRGDSAAYFCASSPRDSGTDTQYFGPGTRLTVL.

The rearrangement links TRBV5-6 to TRBJ1-6; D might be TRBD1 (5 bases). The V end was cut by 0 bases, the J end by 12 bases, with 19 bases between. Germline V gives CDR1 SGHDT, CDR2 YYEEEE. The CDR3 contains 16 residues. As DNA, the CDR3 is TGTGCCAGCAGCTTGGCCCAGGGTGCGGCTTCAGGACCCCTCCACTTT. Translating gives CASSLAQGAASGPLHF.

The chain uses TRBV6-2 or TRBV6-3 and TRBJ2-1; tentatively, D is TRBD2 (5 bases). Trimming took off 5 bases at V and 5 bases at J, with 19 bases between the two ends. The V gene's germline CDR1 is MNHEY and CDR2 SVGEGT. The CDR3 totals 16 residues. The CDR3 DNA follows: TGTGCCAGCAGTGACGCCCTAGCTTGGCCAAACAATGAGCAGTTCTTC. Residues: CASSDALAWPNNEQFF.

The chain combines TRBV18 with TRBJ2-7; TRBD2 aligns across 15 bases. CDR1 is KGHSH, CDR2 LQKENI, per germline. With 0 bases clipped from V and 6 bases from J, the junction kept 0 bases outside the gene matches. The CDR3 length is 15 residues. The CDR3 DNA reads TGTGCCAGCTCACCACCGGGACTAGCGGGAGGCGAGCAGTACTTC. This encodes CASSPPGLAGGEQYF.

The J gene is TRBJ2-1, the V gene TRBV24-1, with a possible D match to TRBD2 (5 bases). The CDR3 contains 16 residues. V was cut by 5 bases and J by 4 bases, with 17 bases left in between. The germline V gene has CDR1 KGHDR and CDR2 SFDVKD. The CDR3, as DNA: TGTGCCACCAGTGGCACACTAGTCCCGGGTTACAATGAGCAGTTCTTC. Protein sequence: CATSGTLVPGYNEQFF.

The V and J genes are TRBV3-1 (or the pseudogene TRBV3-2) and TRBJ2-1, with a weak D call TRBD1 (5 bases). The CDR3 is 15 residues long. Trimming left V 3 bases short and J 5 bases short, with 14 bases between. CDR1 and CDR2 from the germline V gene are LGHDT and YNNKEL (reference sequence). CDR3 in amino acids: CASSQNPTGNNEQFF. CDR3 nucleotide sequence: TGTGCCAGCAGCCAGAACCCTACAGGAAACAATGAGCAGTTCTTC.

The chain's CDR3 is CASSQSQGVLNIQYF. CDR3 coding DNA: TGCGCCAGCAGCCAGTCACAGGGGGTGTTAAACATTCAGTACTTC. The chain uses TRBV4-3 and TRBJ2-4, with TRBD1 identical over 8 bases. V shed 3 bases and J 6 bases; nucleotides not matched to a gene: 7. This CDR3 is built from 15 residues. The germline V gene encodes CDR1 LGHNA and CDR2 YSLEER.

This clone turned up a few times. This sequence joins TRBV11-2 and TRBJ1-3; the D is unclear. CDR3 length equals 16 residues. V was clipped by 5 bases and J by 2 bases, with 16 bases between them. CDR1 is SGHAT and CDR2 is FQNNGV in the germline V gene. CDR3 sequence (DNA): TGTGCCAGCAGCCCTAGCCTGGGAATTACTGGAAACACCATATATTTT. Residues: CASSPSLGITGNTIYF.

The V gene is TRBV3-1 (or the pseudogene TRBV3-2), the J gene TRBJ1-1; no reliable D call. Trimming removed 1 base from V and 12 bases from J, with 15 bases in between. Germline assignment: CDR1 LGHDT and CDR2 YNNKEL (reference sequence). CDR3 length equals 13 residues. CDR3 in DNA: TGTGCCAGCAGCCAAGGGTCCGGCAGGATGACTTTCTTT. It yields the protein CASSQGSGRMTFF.

This chain links TRBV6-2 or TRBV6-3 with TRBJ1-1; D gene ambiguous. The germline V gene encodes CDR1 MNHEY and CDR2 SVGEGT. Trimming shortened V by 2 bases and J by 3 bases, and 10 bases separated the two germline ends. This CDR3 region has 14 residues. CDR3 bases: TGTGCCAGCAGTTACACGACACCCTACACTGAAGCTTTCTTT. Residues: CASSYTTPYTEAFF.

This clone was seen a few times. The chain uses TRBV30 and TRBJ2-4; possibly TRBD1 for D (6 bases). CDR3 length equals 17 residues. V lost 2 bases to trimming and J lost 2 bases, with 19 bases between them. CDR1 and CDR2 from the germline V gene are GTSNPN and SVGIG (reference sequence). CDR3 sequence: CAWSIRPGVGTKNIQYF. CDR3 coding DNA: TGTGCCTGGAGTATTAGACCAGGGGTAGGGACCAAAAACATTCAGTACTTC.

The gene calls are TRBV7-9 and TRBJ1-4; 9 positions match TRBD1. V was clipped by 3 bases and J by 7 bases; unmatched bases: 3. The CDR3 length is 14 residues. Germline-derived CDR1 and CDR2 are SEHNR and FQNEAQ (reference sequence). CDR3 DNA: TGTGCCAGCAGCTTGAGGGGACAGGGTGAAAAACTGTTTTTT. This gives the protein CASSLRGQGEKLFF.

This clone was observed a few times. This CDR3 reads CASSSTGRSGYNEQFF. The CDR3 DNA sequence: TGTGCCAGCAGCTCCACCGGGAGATCGGGCTACAATGAGCAGTTCTTC. The chain combines TRBV28 with TRBJ2-1; perhaps TRBD2 as D (6 bases). Germline V gives CDR1 MDHEN, CDR2 SYDVKM. CDR3 size: 16 residues. V was cut by 6 bases and J by 3 bases, with 18 bases left in between.

V is TRBV5-6 and J is TRBJ1-2; 10 bases are a match to TRBD1. The V and J ends lost 3 bases and 8 bases, in that order; junction bases with no gene match: 7. The CDR3 has 14 amino acids. CDR1 SGHDT and CDR2 YYEEEE come from the germline V gene. The CDR3 bases are TGTGCCAGCAGCTCCGGGACAGGGGCCCAAGGCTACACCTTC. Amino acid sequence: CASSSGTGAQGYTF.

CDR3 DNA: TGTGCCAGCAGTTTTACCGGGAGCTCTGGAAACACCATATATTTT. It codes for CASSFTGSSGNTIYF. V and J are TRBV6-5 and TRBJ1-3; D is unresolved. CDR1 is MNHEY and CDR2 is SVGAGI in the germline V gene. The length of the CDR3 is 15 residues. With 4 bases removed from V and 0 bases from J, the gap between germline ends came to 10 bases.

This clone was seen a few times. The V and J genes are TRBV12-3 or TRBV12-4 and TRBJ1-6, with D possibly matching TRBD1 (5 bases). The CDR3 has 13 amino acids. The V end was cut by 5 bases, the J end by 5 bases, with 7 bases between. In DNA form, the CDR3 reads TGTGCCAGCAGTCGACAGAATAATTCACCCCTCCACTTT. As protein: CASSRQNNSPLHF.

J is TRBJ2-3 and V is TRBV19, with D possibly matching TRBD2 (5 bases). This CDR3 is 15 amino acids long. V was shortened by 10 bases and J by 5 bases, with 22 bases between the two germline ends. Germline assignment: CDR1 LNHDA and CDR2 SQIVND (reference sequence). CDR3 amino acids: CATRLRTMAEDTQYF. The CDR3 nucleotides are TGTGCCACCAGACTACGAACAATGGCAGAAGATACGCAGTATTTT.